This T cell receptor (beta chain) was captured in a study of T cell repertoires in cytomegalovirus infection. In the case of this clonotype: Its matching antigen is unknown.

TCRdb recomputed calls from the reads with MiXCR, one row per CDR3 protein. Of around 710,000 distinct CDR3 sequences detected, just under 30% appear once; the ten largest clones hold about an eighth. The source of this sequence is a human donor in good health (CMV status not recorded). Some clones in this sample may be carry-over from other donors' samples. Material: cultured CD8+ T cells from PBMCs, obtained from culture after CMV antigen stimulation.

The CDR3 sequence is CASTPDGTNTGELFF. The CDR3 coding sequence is TGTGCCAGTACCCCGGACGGAACAAACACCGGGGAGCTGTTTTTT. The chain carries TRBV19 and TRBJ2-2; D remains unclear. The CDR3 consists of 15 residues. V lost 7 bases and J lost 2, with 14 bases in between. Germline V gene data show CDR1 as LNHDA and CDR2 as SQIVND (reference sequence).